This paragraph reports one T cell receptor (beta chain). Symptom resolution, clearance, or two negative PCRs marked donors in Cohort 3 as recovered. Authors' methods: Reference gene primer amplification yielded estimated nucleated cell counts. The data were produced by immunoSEQ multiplex PCR, yet TCRdb's version contains in-frame clones alone and is incomplete. V, J and clone size are taken as reported in that table, and D and trimming were inferred from the DNA itself. The repertoire has more than 100,000 clones, about 83% of them found once; the top ten carry roughly 4%. The sample is drawn from a study of blood T cell repertoires in COVID-19. Study details: The analysed material was cDNA or gDNA that came from T cells, B-cell-depleted T cells, or PBMCs.

This TCR derives from a woman aged 25 to 39 who had recovered from COVID-19. Sequences were obtained from PBMCs or T cells enriched from blood (not recorded which).

The CDR3, as DNA: TGTGCCAGCAGTACGGGGAGTATGTACGAGCAGTACTTC. Protein sequence: CASSTGSMYEQYF. The chain has TRBV28 and TRBJ2-7; possibly TRBD2 for D (5 bases). V was shortened by 5 bases and J by 4 bases, with 12 bases between the two germline ends. The CDR3 is 13 amino acids. Looked up from germline, CDR1 is MDHEN and CDR2 is SYDVKM.